The source of this T cell receptor (beta chain) is a study of early T cells in non-severe SARS-CoV-2 infection. Study details: Alpha and beta chains were unpaired, from unsorted whole-blood bulk RNA. Study outcomes and limitations: VDJdb matches were skewed toward anti-spike CD8 T cell responses.

Individual cDNA molecules were tagged with unique molecular identifiers. TCRdb independently ran MiXCR on the 5' RACE reads; one entry per CDR3 protein. Here the sample spans 85,000 to 90,000 distinct CDR3 sequences, 14% being singletons. This clonotype was recorded a few times. Antigen unknown. Germline CDR1 SGHAT, CDR2 FQNNGV. This CDR3 comprises 15 residues. The V and J ends lost 2 bases and 1 base, in that order; junction bases with no gene match: 3. Sequencing was carried out using whole blood. This sequence was found in an adult who was a healthcare worker with PCR-confirmed SARS-CoV-2 infection or an uninfected control (not recorded which). The genes are TRBV11-2 and TRBJ2-7; TRBD1 matches 9 bases. The CDR3: CASSLRGTGSYEQYF. The DNA of the CDR3 is TGTGCCAGCAGCTTAAGGGGGACAGGGTCCTACGAGCAGTACTTC. Together with reference TRBV11-2 and TRBJ2-7, the CDR3 gives the full variable domain: EAGVAQSPRYKIIEKRQSVAFWCNPISGHATLYWYQQILGQGPKLLIQFQNNGVVDDSQLPKDRFSAERLKGVDSTLKIQPAKLEDSAVYLCASSLRGTGSYEQYFGPGTRLTVT.